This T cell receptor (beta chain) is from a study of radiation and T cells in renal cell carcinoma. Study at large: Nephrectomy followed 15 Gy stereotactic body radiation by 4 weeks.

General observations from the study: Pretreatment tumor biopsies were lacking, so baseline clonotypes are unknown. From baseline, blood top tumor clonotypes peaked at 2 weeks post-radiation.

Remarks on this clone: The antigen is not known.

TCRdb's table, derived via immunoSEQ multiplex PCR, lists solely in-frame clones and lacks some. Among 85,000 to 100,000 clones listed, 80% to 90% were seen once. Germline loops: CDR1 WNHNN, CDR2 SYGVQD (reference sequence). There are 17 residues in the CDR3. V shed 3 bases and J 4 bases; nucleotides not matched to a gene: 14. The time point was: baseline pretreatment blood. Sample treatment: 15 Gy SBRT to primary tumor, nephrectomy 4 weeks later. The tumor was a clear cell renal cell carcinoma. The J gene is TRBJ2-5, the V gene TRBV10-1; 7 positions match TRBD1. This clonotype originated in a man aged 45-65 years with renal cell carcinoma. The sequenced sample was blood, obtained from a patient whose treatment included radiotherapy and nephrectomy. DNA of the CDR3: TGCGCCAGCAGTGATGGGCGGACAGGCTCGGCGGGAGAGACCCAGTACTTC. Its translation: CASSDGRTGSAGETQYF.